This passage covers 19 T cell receptor beta chains from one sample sequenced in a study of T cells in Graves' hyperthyroidism and ophthalmopathy. TCR beta CDR3 regions were amplified from RNA transcripts. The HTBI set primed first-round TCR CDR3 RT-PCR. Via MiXCR, TCRdb re-called the multiplex PCR reads, giving one row per CDR3 protein. This sample has approximately 400,000 distinct CDR3 sequences, with about 19% found just once. The sample comprised blood. The receptor source for this set is a woman under 30 with Graves' hyperthyroidism.

V gene TRBV4-1 combines with J gene TRBJ1-2, with TRBD1 identical over 9 bases. Germline lookup yields CDR1 MGHRA and CDR2 YSYEKL. The CDR3 loop spans 15 amino acids. V was pared by 3 bases and J by 4 bases, with 6 bases of the junction left unmatched. CDR3 sequence reads: CASSHAGTGIYGYTF. The CDR3 region has the DNA TGCGCCAGCAGCCACGCCGGGACAGGGATCTATGGCTACACCTTC.

This clonotype was counted at least ten times. Written as DNA, the CDR3 is TGTGCCAGCAGGCCATCCTCAGTTACTACCACTGAAGCTTTCTTT. It specifies CASRPSSVTTTEAFF. This sequence joins TRBV6-1 and TRBJ1-1; D is uncertain. The CDR3 extends over 15 amino acids. V was pared by 6 bases and J by 4 bases, with 18 bases between. CDR1 is MNHNS, CDR2 SASEGT, per germline.

This sequence joins TRBV6-5 and TRBJ1-1; 7 nucleotides agree with TRBD1. Trimming removed 4 bases from V and 3 bases from J; junction bases left unmatched: 8. CDR1 MNHEY and CDR2 SVGAGI come from the germline V gene. The CDR3 spans 15 residues. CDR3 bases: TGTGCCAGCAGTTCCCACGGGACAGTTCACACTGAAGCTTTCTTT. Protein sequence: CASSSHGTVHTEAFF.

This clonotype appeared many times. This rearrangement joins TRBV29-1 to TRBJ1-1; D remains ambiguous. The germline gives CDR1 SQVTM, CDR2 ANQGSEA. The CDR3 totals 14 residues. The V end lost 0 bases, the J end lost 3 bases, and 11 bases lay between the germline ends. This CDR3 reads CSVEEVSWYTEAFF. Here the CDR3 DNA reads TGCAGCGTTGAAGAAGTAAGCTGGTACACTGAAGCTTTCTTT.

This clonotype appeared many times. This chain uses TRBV2 with TRBJ1-5, with 8 bases lining up with TRBD1. This CDR3 comprises 14 residues. V gave up 7 bases and J gave up 5 bases; unmatched junction bases: 7. CDR1 SNHLY and CDR2 FYNNEI come from the germline V gene. This CDR3 is CASTQTGVDQPQHF. In DNA form, the CDR3 reads TGTGCCAGCACACAGACAGGGGTGGATCAGCCCCAGCATTTT. The full variable domain, with the rest looked up from reference TRBV2 and TRBJ1-5, is EPEVTQTPSHQVTQMGQEVILRCVPISNHLYFYWYRQILGQKVEFLVSFYNNEISEKSEIFDDQFSVERPDGSNFTLKIRSTKLEDSAMYFCASTQTGVDQPQHFGDGTRLSIL.

This clonotype was observed at least ten times. V usage is TRBV25-1 and J usage is TRBJ2-5; either TRBD1 or TRBD2 may supply D (6 bases each). The CDR3 runs 15 residues. Germline CDR1 is MGHDK and CDR2 is SYGVNS. V lost 1 base to trimming and J lost 5 bases, with 14 bases between them. The CDR3 sequence is CASSESQGGGETQYF. In DNA, the CDR3 is TGTGCCAGCAGTGAATCCCAAGGGGGAGGCGAGACCCAGTACTTC.

This clonotype was seen at least ten times. The chain employs TRBV6-5 and TRBJ1-1; no definite D call. In germline, CDR1 is MNHEY, CDR2 SVGAGI. With 6 bases removed from V and 0 bases from J, the gap between germline ends came to 11 bases. The CDR3 consists of 14 residues. For the CDR3, the DNA is TGTGCCAGCAGAGCCAGATTCATGAACACTGAAGCTTTCTTT. Protein sequence: CASRARFMNTEAFF.

The chain employs TRBV7-2 and TRBJ2-3; D is ambiguous. CDR3 length: 11 amino acids. Trimming shortened V by 5 bases and J by 7 bases, and 7 bases separated the two germline ends. The V gene's germline CDR1 is SGHTA and CDR2 FQGNSA. The CDR3: CASSQYYTQYF. The CDR3 DNA is TGTGCCAGCAGCCAATATTATACGCAGTATTTT.

This clonotype occurred a few times. This chain links TRBV6-1 with TRBJ2-5; possibly TRBD1 for D (6 bases). The germline gives CDR1 MNHNS, CDR2 SASEGT. Between the trimmed V and J ends, which lost 2 bases and 5 bases, there was a span of 15 bases. The CDR3 contains 15 residues. The CDR3 coding sequence is TGTGCCAGCAGTGAATCTCAGGGGTCGACGGAGACCCAGTACTTC. Encoded protein: CASSESQGSTETQYF.

This clonotype was seen many times. The chain couples TRBV6-4 to TRBJ1-5, with D unclear. Looked up from germline, CDR1 is MRHNA and CDR2 is SNTAGT. Between the trimmed V and J ends, which lost 2 bases and 2 bases, there was a span of 7 bases. The CDR3 has 14 amino acids. The CDR3, as DNA: TGTGCCAGCAGTGACGGCGGGGGCAATCAGCCCCAGCATTTT. As protein: CASSDGGGNQPQHF.

The sample holds a few counts of this clonotype. The chain joins TRBV11-1 to TRBJ2-3, with unresolved D. Germline CDR1 is SGHAT and CDR2 is FQDESV (reference sequence). V dropped 6 bases and J dropped 3 bases, with 16 bases sitting between them. The CDR3 is 15 amino acids. The CDR3 nucleotides are TGTGCCAGCAGTCGAATCGGACGGTTAACAGATACGCAGTATTTT. Protein product: CASSRIGRLTDTQYF.

Many counts were recorded for this clonotype. V and J are TRBV7-2 and TRBJ2-7; 10 nucleotides line up with TRBD2. Germline CDR1 is SGHTA and CDR2 is FQGNSA. Trimming removed 6 bases from V and 0 bases from J; junction bases left unmatched: 5. This CDR3 contains 15 residues. This chain's CDR3 is CASRSGLAASYEQYF. CDR3 in DNA: TGTGCCAGCAGATCCGGACTAGCGGCCTCCTACGAGCAGTACTTC. The complete variable domain, with remaining parts taken from reference TRBV7-2 and TRBJ2-7, reads GAGVSQSPSNKVTEKGKDVELRCDPISGHTALYWYRQSLGQGLEFLIYFQGNSAPDKSGLPSDRFSAERTGGSVSTLTIQRTQQEDSAVYLCASRSGLAASYEQYFGPGTRLTVT.

This clonotype appeared many times. The chain joins TRBV24-1 to TRBJ2-2; 7 bases line up with TRBD1. V trimming: 3 bases; J trimming: 5 bases; junction bases outside the gene matches: 5. Per the germline V gene, CDR1 is KGHDR and CDR2 is SFDVKD. The CDR3 spans 15 residues. CDR3 coding DNA: TGTGCCACCAGTGATCCGACAGGGTGGACCGGGGAGCTGTTTTTT. It is translated as CATSDPTGWTGELFF.

This clonotype was seen at least ten times. The rearrangement uses TRBV12-3 or TRBV12-4 and TRBJ2-5, with 7 nucleotides matching TRBD2. With V trimmed by 7 bases and J by 5 bases, 7 bases remained unmatched. The CDR3 has 13 amino acids. Here the CDR3 DNA reads TGTGCCAGCACGGGAGGAGCGGGCGAGACCCAGTACTTC. It is translated as CASTGGAGETQYF.

This clonotype appeared many times. The chain has TRBV20-1 and TRBJ2-7; D not resolved. The CDR3 is 13 amino acids. Germline CDR1 is DFQATT and CDR2 is SNEGSKA (reference sequence). V was shortened by 0 bases and J by 9 bases, with 15 bases between the two germline ends. The DNA for the CDR3 is TGCAGTGCTAGAGATCTTTTTGGGCAGCGGCAGTACTTC. It codes for CSARDLFGQRQYF.

This clonotype was recorded many times. This chain connects TRBV6-2 or TRBV6-3 to TRBJ1-2; 7 positions match TRBD1. The CDR3 is 14 residues long. The V and J ends lost 4 bases and 3 bases, in that order; junction bases with no gene match: 5. The germline gives CDR1 MNHEY, CDR2 SVGEGT. The CDR3 DNA is TGTGCCAGCAGTTCGACAGGGCACTACTATGGCTACACCTTC. Protein product: CASSSTGHYYGYTF.

Many counts were recorded for this clonotype. J is TRBJ1-2 and V is TRBV20-1; no definite D call. The V gene's germline CDR1 is DFQATT and CDR2 SNEGSKA (reference sequence). Trimming left V 0 bases short and J 4 bases short, with 12 bases between. The CDR3 is 14 residues long. CDR3 region: CSAREWPETYGYTF. CDR3 nucleotides: TGCAGTGCTAGAGAATGGCCAGAGACCTATGGCTACACCTTC.

This clonotype has ten or more counts. The chain carries TRBV20-1 and TRBJ2-7, with D maybe TRBD1 (5 bases). Trimming took 0 bases from V and 2 from J, leaving 14 bases between them. Germline CDR1 reads DFQATT; CDR2 reads SNEGSKA (reference sequence). The CDR3 loop spans 15 amino acids. In DNA form, the CDR3 reads TGCAGTGCTAGAGATATGAAAGGGGTGGCCTACGAGCAGTACTTC. This gives the protein CSARDMKGVAYEQYF.

There are many counts of this clonotype. The V and J genes are TRBV6-5 and TRBJ1-1; D might be TRBD1 (6 bases). With 6 bases removed from V and 4 bases from J, the gap between germline ends came to 12 bases. The CDR3 loop spans 13 amino acids. Per the germline V gene, CDR1 is MNHEY and CDR2 is SVGAGI. The CDR3 nucleotides read TGTGCCAGCAGCTCGGGGGGGCTCACTGAAGCTTTCTTT. This gives the protein CASSSGGLTEAFF.